The clone carrying this T cell receptor beta chain was observed a few times. Its target is not known. CDR1 is SQVTM, CDR2 ANQGSEA, per germline. Losses at the gene ends were 7 bases for V and 6 bases for J; bases not matched to a gene: 11. CDR3 size: 13 residues. Using immunoSEQ multiplex PCR, the repertoire was profiled, and TCRdb retains in-frame clones only, with some absent. Among under 100,000 clones, roughly 88% were seen once, and the ten largest hold 9% to 15%. The source of the sample is a study of PD-1 blockade in classical Hodgkin lymphoma. No patient escaped relapse after autologous stem cell transplantation, and brentuximab vedotin exposure varied. Classification of best responses gave complete response, partial response or progressive disease. The study's findings and limits: Complete responders entered with baseline diversity on par with newly diagnosed patients, the results showed. The repertoire differences lack a defined cause, possibly disease activity or prior therapy.

The sample in question was peripheral blood mononuclear cells (PBMCs), obtained at baseline. The source of this sequence is a human donor with classical Hodgkin lymphoma. The genes are TRBV29-1 and TRBJ1-1; 7 positions match TRBD1. The CDR3 DNA reads TGCAGCGCCCCGACTCTGACAGGGTCTGAAGCTTTCTTT. Residues: CSAPTLTGSEAFF.